Included here is one TCR beta chain sequence, with context. This record belongs to a study of control samples from healthy donors and cancer patients. TCRdb's table, derived via immunoSEQ multiplex PCR, lists solely in-frame clones and lacks some. The sample includes about 150,000 clones, more than 85% of them seen just once. The CDR3 length is 15 residues. Germline CDR1 SGHTA, CDR2 FQGNSA. V shed 4 bases, J shed 5 bases, and the junction held 9 bases outside the gene matches. The receptor was derived from a man aged 50-59 years in good health. The sequenced sample consisted of blood. The J gene is TRBJ1-2, the V gene TRBV7-2; TRBD1 matches 8 bases. CDR3 sequence reads: CASSSGQGGRYGYTF. The CDR3, as DNA: TGTGCCAGCAGCTCAGGACAGGGAGGAAGGTATGGCTACACCTTC.